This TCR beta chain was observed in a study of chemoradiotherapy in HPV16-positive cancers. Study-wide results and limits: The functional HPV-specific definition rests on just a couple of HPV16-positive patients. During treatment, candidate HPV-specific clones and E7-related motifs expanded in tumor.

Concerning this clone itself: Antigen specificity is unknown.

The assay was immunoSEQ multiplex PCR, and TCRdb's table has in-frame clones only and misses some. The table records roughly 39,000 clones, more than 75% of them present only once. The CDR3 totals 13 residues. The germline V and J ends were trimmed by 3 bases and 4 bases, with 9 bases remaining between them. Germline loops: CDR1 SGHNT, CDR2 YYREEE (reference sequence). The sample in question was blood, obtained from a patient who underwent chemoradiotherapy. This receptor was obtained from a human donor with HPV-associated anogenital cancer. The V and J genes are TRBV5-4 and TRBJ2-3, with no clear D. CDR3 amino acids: CASSWPPSDTQYF. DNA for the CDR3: TGTGCCAGCAGCTGGCCCCCGTCAGATACGCAGTATTTT.